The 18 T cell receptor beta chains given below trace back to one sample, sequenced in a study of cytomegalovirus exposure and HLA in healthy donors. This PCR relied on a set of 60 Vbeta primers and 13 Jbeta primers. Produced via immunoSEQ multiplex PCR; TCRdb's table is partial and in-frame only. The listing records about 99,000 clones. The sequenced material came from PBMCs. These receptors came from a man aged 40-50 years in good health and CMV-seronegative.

CDR3 protein: CASSLDERGGTGELFF. As DNA, the CDR3 is TGTGCCAGCAGCTTGGATGAGCGGGGGGGCACCGGGGAGCTGTTTTTT. V usage is TRBV5-6 and J usage is TRBJ2-2, with TRBD2 matching 10 bases. V gave up 0 bases and J gave up 4 bases; unmatched junction bases: 3. The CDR3 contains 16 residues. Germline V gene sequence: CDR1 SGHDT, CDR2 YYEEEE.

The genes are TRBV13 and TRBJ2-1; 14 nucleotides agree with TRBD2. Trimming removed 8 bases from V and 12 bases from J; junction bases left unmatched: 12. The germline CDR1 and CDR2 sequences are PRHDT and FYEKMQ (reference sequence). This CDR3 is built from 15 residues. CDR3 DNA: TGTGCCAGCCGCCCGCCGGGACTAGCGGGAGCGGGGCAGTTCTTC. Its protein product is CASRPPGLAGAGQFF.

The CDR3 protein is CSAKDRGLMNTEAFF. CDR3 DNA sequence: TGCAGCGCTAAGGACAGGGGCCTTATGAACACTGAAGCTTTCTTT. The chain has TRBV29-1 and TRBJ1-1, with TRBD1 matching 9 bases. CDR1 is SQVTM and CDR2 is ANQGSEA in the germline V gene. There are 15 residues in the CDR3. V lost 7 bases to trimming and J lost 0 bases; unmatched junction nucleotides: 9.

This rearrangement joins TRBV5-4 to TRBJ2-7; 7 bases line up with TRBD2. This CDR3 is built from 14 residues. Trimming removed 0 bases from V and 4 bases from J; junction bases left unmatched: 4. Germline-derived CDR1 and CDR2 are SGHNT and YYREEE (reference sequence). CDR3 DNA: TGTGCCAGCAGCTTGGGAGGTAGCGGGTACGAGCAGTACTTC. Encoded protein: CASSLGGSGYEQYF.

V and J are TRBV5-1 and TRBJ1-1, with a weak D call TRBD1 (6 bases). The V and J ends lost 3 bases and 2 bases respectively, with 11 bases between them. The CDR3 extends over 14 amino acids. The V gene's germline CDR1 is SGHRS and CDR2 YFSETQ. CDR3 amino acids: CASSWTASNTEAFF. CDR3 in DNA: TGCGCCAGCAGCTGGACAGCAAGCAACACTGAAGCTTTCTTT. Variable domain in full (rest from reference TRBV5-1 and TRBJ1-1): KAGVTQTPRYLIKTRGQQVTLSCSPISGHRSVSWYQQTPGQGLQFLFEYFSETQRNKGNFPGRFSGRQFSNSRSEMNVSTLELGDSALYLCASSWTASNTEAFFGQGTRLTVV.

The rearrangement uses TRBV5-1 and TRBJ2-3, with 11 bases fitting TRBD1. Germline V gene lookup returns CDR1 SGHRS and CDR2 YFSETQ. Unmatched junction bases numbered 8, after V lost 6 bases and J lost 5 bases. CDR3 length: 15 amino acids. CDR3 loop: CASKIGQGAEDTQYF. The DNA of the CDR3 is TGCGCCAGCAAAATTGGACAGGGGGCCGAAGATACGCAGTATTTT.

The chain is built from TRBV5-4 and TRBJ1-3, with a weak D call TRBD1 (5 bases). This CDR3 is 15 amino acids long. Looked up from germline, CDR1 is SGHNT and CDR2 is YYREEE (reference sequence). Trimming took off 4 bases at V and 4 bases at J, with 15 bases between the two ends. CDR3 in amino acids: CASSPGTSKGNTIYF. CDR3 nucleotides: TGTGCCAGCAGCCCCGGGACTTCGAAAGGAAACACCATATATTTT.

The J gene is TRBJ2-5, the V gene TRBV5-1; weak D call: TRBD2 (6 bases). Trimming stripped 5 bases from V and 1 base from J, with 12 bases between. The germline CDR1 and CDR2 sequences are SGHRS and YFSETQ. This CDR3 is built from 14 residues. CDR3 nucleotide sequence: TGCGCCAGCAGAGGAGGGGTTCCCCAAGAGACCCAGTACTTC. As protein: CASRGGVPQETQYF.

The CDR3 spells CASSLGQYDEQYF. The DNA of the CDR3 is TGTGCCAGCAGCCTTGGACAGTACGACGAGCAGTACTTC. J is TRBJ2-7 and V is TRBV7-9, with D tentatively TRBD1 (6 bases). This CDR3 comprises 13 residues. The germline CDR1 and CDR2 sequences are SEHNR and FQNEAQ (reference sequence). V lost 5 bases and J 5 bases, leaving 13 bases between the germline ends. Filled out from reference TRBV7-9 and TRBJ2-7, the complete variable domain reads DTGVSQNPRHKITKRGQNVTFRCDPISEHNRLYWYRQTLGQGPEFLTYFQNEAQLEKSRLLSDRFSAERPKGSFSTLEIQRTEQGDSAMYLCASSLGQYDEQYFGPGTRLTVT.

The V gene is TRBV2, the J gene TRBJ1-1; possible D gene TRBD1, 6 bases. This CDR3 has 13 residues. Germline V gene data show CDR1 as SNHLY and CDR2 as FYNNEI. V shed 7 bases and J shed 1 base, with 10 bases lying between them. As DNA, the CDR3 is TGTGCCAGCACCCGACAGGAGAACACTGAAGCTTTCTTT. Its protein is CASTRQENTEAFF.

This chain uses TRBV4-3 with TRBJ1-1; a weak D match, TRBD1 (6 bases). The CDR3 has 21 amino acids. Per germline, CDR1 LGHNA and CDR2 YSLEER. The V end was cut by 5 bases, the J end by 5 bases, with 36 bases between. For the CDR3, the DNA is TGCGCCAGCAGCGCCGCGTTAAACATTGTGGGGACACCACGTTTGGGGACTGAAGCTTTCTTT. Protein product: CASSAALNIVGTPRLGTEAFF.

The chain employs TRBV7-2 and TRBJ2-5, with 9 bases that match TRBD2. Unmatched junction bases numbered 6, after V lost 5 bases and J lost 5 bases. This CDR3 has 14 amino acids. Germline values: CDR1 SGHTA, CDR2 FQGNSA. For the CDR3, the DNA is TGTGCCAGCAGCGTCGGGACTAGCAGGGAGACCCAGTACTTC. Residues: CASSVGTSRETQYF.

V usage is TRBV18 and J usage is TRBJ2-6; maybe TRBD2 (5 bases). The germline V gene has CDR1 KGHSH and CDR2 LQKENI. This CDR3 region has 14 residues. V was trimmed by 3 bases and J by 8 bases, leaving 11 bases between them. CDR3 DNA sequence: TGTGCCAGCTCACCTCTGACGGGGTCCAACGTCCTGACTTTC. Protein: CASSPLTGSNVLTF.

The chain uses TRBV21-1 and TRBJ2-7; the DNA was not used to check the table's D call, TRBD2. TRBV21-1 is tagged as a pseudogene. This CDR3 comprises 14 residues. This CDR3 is CASSNRDYTYEQYF. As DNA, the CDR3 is TGTGCCAGCAGCAACCGGGACTACACCTACGAGCAGTACTTC.

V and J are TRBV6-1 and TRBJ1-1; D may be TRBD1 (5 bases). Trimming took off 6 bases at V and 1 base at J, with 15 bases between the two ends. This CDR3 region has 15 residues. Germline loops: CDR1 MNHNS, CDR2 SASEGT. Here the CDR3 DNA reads TGTGCCAGCAGGGCCGCAGTGGGGGGGAACACTGAAGCTTTCTTT. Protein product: CASRAAVGGNTEAFF.

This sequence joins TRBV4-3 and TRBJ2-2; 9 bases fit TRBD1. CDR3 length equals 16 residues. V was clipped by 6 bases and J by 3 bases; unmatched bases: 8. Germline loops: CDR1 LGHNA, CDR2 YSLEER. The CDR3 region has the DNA TGCGCCAGCAGTCCTACAGACAGGGGGGACACCGGGGAGCTGTTTTTT. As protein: CASSPTDRGDTGELFF.

The CDR3 sequence: CASSSGQFGIQYF. The CDR3 DNA reads as TGTGCCAGCAGCTCAGGACAGTTTGGCATTCAGTACTTC. The gene calls are TRBV5-6 and TRBJ2-4, with a weak D call TRBD1 (6 bases). Germline-derived CDR1 and CDR2 are SGHDT and YYEEEE. The CDR3 sequence is 13 residues long. The V gene lost 3 bases and the J gene lost 9 bases, with 13 bases spanning the gap. The variable domain in full, with the rest retrieved from reference TRBV5-6 and TRBJ2-4, is DAGVTQSPTHLIKTRGQQVTLRCSPKSGHDTVSWYQQALGQGPQFIFQYYEEEERQRGNFPDRFSGHQFPNYSSELNVNALLLGDSALYLCASSSGQFGIQYFGAGTRLSVL.

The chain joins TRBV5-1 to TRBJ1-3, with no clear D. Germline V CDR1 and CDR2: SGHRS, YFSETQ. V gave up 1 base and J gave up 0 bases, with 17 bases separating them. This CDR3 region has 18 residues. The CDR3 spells CASSLLSPTGSSGNTIYF. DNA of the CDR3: TGCGCCAGCAGCTTGTTAAGCCCAACGGGGAGCTCTGGAAACACCATATATTTT.